Described below is a single T cell receptor beta chain sequence and its context. The sample belongs to a study of blood T cell repertoires in COVID-19. Study in general: T cells, B-cell-depleted T cells, or PBMCs supplied cDNA or gDNA.

TCRdb keeps only in-frame clones here, not all; method: immunoSEQ multiplex PCR. Of around 33,000 clones in the sample, around four fifths were seen once. This CDR3 spans 16 amino acids. Germline CDR1 is SGHTA and CDR2 is FQGNSA. Trimming left V 3 bases short and J 5 bases short, with 16 bases between. The V and J genes are TRBV7-2 and TRBJ1-4; the D is unclear. This receptor was obtained from a man aged 80 or over with acute or convalescent COVID-19. Sequences were obtained from peripheral blood. In nucleotides, the CDR3 is TGTGCCAGCAGCTTGGGAGACCTTCTAGGGAATGAAAAACTGTTTTTT. It translates to CASSLGDLLGNEKLFF.